This TCR beta chain was profiled in a study of Ad26.COV2.S vaccination and SARS-CoV-2 variants. The wider study: Intramuscular Ad26.COV2.S at 5x10^10 or 1x10^11 viral particles.

Findings and limits, study-wide: Spike-specific TCR breadth in vaccine recipients exceeded that seen in placebo recipients. From the TCR breadth and depth analyses, total T cell responses may have been underestimated. A substantial breadth of spike-specific CD8+ and CD4+ T cell responses after vaccination has been reported.

Concerning this clone itself: The target antigen is unknown.

As to treatment: around 19 received Ad26.COV2.S at low or high dose, single or two shots; about five received placebo; per-sample allocation not given. Sampling occurred on day 63 after the first vaccine or placebo injection. Measured with immunoSEQ multiplex PCR; TCRdb has only the in-frame clones, and not every one. In the table there are about 400,000 clones, around four fifths of which are singletons. The TCR originated in a person aged 18-65 years who received the Ad26.COV2.S COVID-19 vaccine or a placebo. Specimen: peripheral blood, collected in a trial of Ad26.COV2.S vaccine versus placebo.

The CDR3 bases are TGTGCCAGCAGTGAACCGGGACTAGATTTGGAGACCCAGTACTTC. Translation gives CASSEPGLDLETQYF. The chain links TRBV2 to TRBJ2-5, with 8 bases fitting TRBD2. The CDR3 is 15 amino acids. The J segment lost 5 bases and the V segment lost 2 bases, leaving 7 bases of the junction unmatched. Germline assignment: CDR1 SNHLY and CDR2 FYNNEI.